The 6 T cell receptor beta chains presented below share a single source sample, sequenced in a study of technical replicates of blood from a few donors (dated by TCRdb to 2016 to 2017). The method was the immunoSEQ multiplex PCR assay. TCRdb obtained this table from immuneACCESS and retained in-frame rearrangements with V and J assigned. These tables miss some clones; where compared with another copy, unresolved V genes account for less than half of the shortfall, and the remainder is unexplained. The sample profile shows nearly 80,000 clones; around 92% of them were found once. Of the sample, 0.35% to 0.45% falls within the top ten clones. Sequencing input: T cells isolated from PBMCs. The receptors originated from a human donor in good health.

The rearrangement links TRBV30 to TRBJ2-7, with 7 bases lining up with TRBD1. Per germline, CDR1 GTSNPN and CDR2 SVGIG (reference sequence). V lost 4 bases to trimming and J lost 0 bases; unmatched junction nucleotides: 0. This CDR3 has 12 residues. CDR3 coding DNA: TGTGCCTGGACAGGGGGCTCCTACGAGCAGTACTTC. Amino acids: CAWTGGSYEQYF.

The chain links TRBV15 to TRBJ2-7; possible D gene TRBD2, 6 bases. Germline CDR1 reads LNHNV; CDR2 reads YYDKDF (reference sequence). Deletions cut 7 bases from V and 0 bases from J, with 13 bases between. The CDR3 covers 14 residues. The CDR3 coding sequence is TGTGCCACCACGCCTAGCGTTAGCTCCTACGAGCAGTACTTC. It translates to CATTPSVSSYEQYF.

V usage is TRBV9 and J usage is TRBJ2-1; D remains ambiguous. Per germline, CDR1 SGDLS and CDR2 YYNGEE. The CDR3 covers 12 residues. The germline V and J ends were trimmed by 0 bases and 6 bases, with 4 bases remaining between them. Here the CDR3 DNA reads TGTGCCAGCAGCGTAGGTAGCAATGAGCAGTTCTTC. Its translation is CASSVGSNEQFF.

The V gene is TRBV28, the J gene TRBJ2-7; tentatively, D is TRBD1 (5 bases). V gave up 2 bases and J gave up 2 bases, with 10 bases separating them. The CDR3 is 14 amino acids. Germline V lookup: CDR1 MDHEN, CDR2 SYDVKM. The CDR3 DNA is TGTGCCAGCAGTTTACCAGCGACAGCCTACGAGCAGTACTTC. This encodes CASSLPATAYEQYF. The whole variable domain, filled in from reference TRBV28 and TRBJ2-7, reads DVKVTQSSRYLVKRTGEKVFLECVQDMDHENMFWYRQDPGLGLRLIYFSYDVKMKEKGDIPEGYSVSREKKERFSLILESASTNQTSMYLCASSLPATAYEQYFGPGTRLTVT.

This clone was counted once. This chain uses TRBV2 with TRBJ1-1, with TRBD1 matching 8 bases. J gave up 5 bases and V 6 bases, and 8 bases lay outside the gene matches. Germline values: CDR1 SNHLY, CDR2 FYNNEI. The CDR3 length is 14 residues. This CDR3 is CASRLTGGRTEAFF. As DNA, the CDR3 is TGTGCCAGCAGACTAACAGGGGGTAGAACTGAAGCTTTCTTT.

This chain uses TRBV7-3 with TRBJ2-1; 9 bases fit TRBD1. CDR3 length: 14 residues. V gave up 4 bases and J gave up 9 bases; unmatched junction bases: 7. The germline CDR1 and CDR2 sequences are SGHTA and FQGTGA. CDR3 sequence reads: CASSSTGGQAEQFF. The DNA of the CDR3 is TGTGCCAGCAGCTCGACAGGGGGGCAAGCTGAGCAGTTCTTC.